Following are 23 T cell receptor beta chains from one sample sequenced in a study of T cell clonality in common variable immunodeficiency. Profiling relied on immunoSEQ multiplex PCR, and the TCRdb table lists in-frame clones only, not all of them. In total the sample includes some 44,000 clones, none of them seen once. Specimen: peripheral blood mononuclear cells. Source of these receptors: a person between 18 and 75 years old in good health.

Ten or more counts support this clone. The read halts 3 residues ahead of the CDR3 end, with the missing end drawn from the germline J gene. The chain combines TRBV7-3 with TRBJ2-1; 8 nucleotides agree with TRBD1. J lost 7 bases, V lost 5 bases, and 10 bases had no gene match. The CDR3 consists of 15 residues. The germline gives CDR1 SGHTA, CDR2 FQGTGA. The CDR3 spells CASSLDRGASNEQFF. The covered CDR3 bases are TGTGCCAGCAGCCTAGACAGGGGCGCTAGTAATGAG.

The sample holds many counts of this clone. With the read ending 3 residues before the CDR3 end, the germline J gene is used to fill in that end. This chain joins TRBV5-1 and TRBJ2-7; 9 nucleotides line up with TRBD2. Germline V gene data show CDR1 as SGHRS and CDR2 as YFSETQ. J was trimmed by 6 bases and V by 0 bases; bases with no gene match: 7. This CDR3 contains 15 residues. CDR3 bases read: TGCGCCAGCAGCTTGGTGAGCGGGGGGACGAGCGAG. This sequence encodes CASSLVSGGTSE. The CDR3 as a whole reads CASSLVSGGTSEQYF.

In its sample, this clone was seen many times. Sequencing ends 3 residues short of the CDR3 end; the germline J gene provides the rest. J is TRBJ1-6 and V is TRBV12-3 or TRBV12-4; weak D call: TRBD1 (6 bases). V lost 0 bases and J lost 3, with 9 bases in between. CDR3 size: 16 residues. This CDR3 reads CASSLAQGVYNSPLHF. Partial CDR3 DNA: TGTGCCAGCAGTTTAGCACAGGGTGTCTATAATTCACCC.

This clone was recorded at least ten times. The read ends 3 residues shy of where the CDR3 ends; the end is completed using the germline J gene. This chain links TRBV5-6 with TRBJ1-4; 7 bases map to TRBD1. V was clipped by 4 bases and J by 8 bases; unmatched bases: 8. Germline-derived CDR1 and CDR2 are SGHDT and YYEEEE. The CDR3 sequence is 14 residues long. The CDR3 sequence: CASSGRDRREKLFF. The sequenced CDR3 bases are TGTGCCAGCAGCGGCCGGGACAGACGAGAAAAA. Together with reference TRBV5-6 and TRBJ1-4, the CDR3 gives the full variable domain: DAGVTQSPTHLIKTRGQQVTLRCSPKSGHDTVSWYQQALGQGPQFIFQYYEEEERQRGNFPDRFSGHQFPNYSSELNVNALLLGDSALYLCASSGRDRREKLFFGSGTQLSVL.

This clone was seen repeatedly, ten times or more. The sequenced fragment ends 3 residues before the CDR3 boundary, so the rest is inferred from the germline J gene. The chain carries TRBV20-1 and TRBJ2-3, with TRBD1 matching over 7 bases. The germline V gene encodes CDR1 DFQATT and CDR2 SNEGSKA (reference sequence). The CDR3 totals 13 residues. V lost 3 bases and J lost 4; bases outside the gene matches: 4. The sequenced CDR3 bases are TGCAGTGCTAGTCACAGGGGAGCAGATACG. It encodes CSASHRGADT. The whole CDR3 protein is CSASHRGADTQYF.

There are many counts of this clone. The junction departs from the called germline gene at one end, perhaps through a read error. The read falls 3 residues short of the CDR3 end, and the missing part is taken from the germline J gene. The V call is TRBV7-6, the J call TRBJ1-2; 7 bases align to TRBD1. The CDR3 is 15 residues long. Germline lookup yields CDR1 SGHVS and CDR2 FNYEAQ. CDR3 sequence reads: CASSLSWDRNYDYTF. The CDR3 DNA, read in part, is TGTGCCAGCAGCTTAAGCTGGGACAGAAACTATGAC. Filled out from reference TRBV7-6 and TRBJ1-2, the complete variable domain reads GAGVSQSPRYKVTKRGQDVALRCDPISGHVSLYWYRQALGQGPEFLTYFNYEAQQDKSGLPNDRFSAERPEGSISTLTIQRTEQRDSAMYRCASSLSWDRNYDYTFGSGTRLTVV.

The table lists this clone with a few counts. This sequence is one base from a far larger clone and is likely a read error. The read is 3 residues too short to cover the CDR3 end, so that end is filled in from the germline J gene. Other DNA sequences in this specimen translate into the identical CDR3. This chain joins TRBV6-1 and TRBJ2-3; 8 bases are a match to TRBD2. CDR1 and CDR2 (germline): MNHNS, SASEGT. CDR3 length: 14 amino acids. CDR3 loop: CASSGSGEADTQYF. The part of the CDR3 DNA that was read is TGCGCCAGCAGTGGTAGCGGGGAGGCAGATACG.

This clone was recorded many times. The CDR3 is cut off 3 residues early in the read; its end comes from the germline J gene. The rearrangement joins TRBV7-2 to TRBJ2-1; 7 bases map to TRBD1. The CDR3 consists of 13 residues. Germline CDR1 is SGHTA and CDR2 is FQGNSA. With 8 bases clipped from V and 1 base from J, the junction kept 2 bases outside the gene matches. The sequenced CDR3 bases are TGTGCCAGCGGGACAGCGTCCTACAATGAG. Translation gives CASGTASYNE. The full CDR3 protein reads CASGTASYNEQFF.

This clone was counted at least ten times. The observed sequence ends 3 residues before the CDR3 terminus, with the missing tail filled in from the germline J gene. The V gene is TRBV7-9, the J gene TRBJ2-7, with 7 bases that match TRBD1. The CDR3 runs to 14 residues. The V gene end was trimmed by 4 bases and the J gene end by 1 base; junction bases not matched to a gene: 4. The germline gives CDR1 SEHNR, CDR2 FQNEAQ (reference sequence). CDR3 bases read: TGTGCCAGCAGCTCCGGACAGGCTTCCTACGAG. Translation: CASSSGQASYE. The whole CDR3 protein reads CASSSGQASYEQYF.

The table lists this clone with many counts. Read sequence stops 3 residues before the CDR3 end, and the germline J gene provides the missing end. The chain couples TRBV7-9 to TRBJ1-1, with D possibly TRBD1 on 6 matching bases. Germline V gene lookup returns CDR1 SEHNR and CDR2 FQNEAQ (reference sequence). There are 12 residues in the CDR3. The CDR3 region is CASSRDMTQAFF. CDR3 DNA (partial): TGTGCCAGCAGCCGGGACATGACCCAA.

This clone was detected ten times or more. The read ends 3 residues early relative to the CDR3; the germline J gene fills the gap. The V call is TRBV4-2, the J call TRBJ2-1; 9 bases are shared with TRBD2. V dropped 0 bases and J dropped 3; count of bases not matched to a gene: 0. This CDR3 is built from 15 residues. CDR1 and CDR2 from the germline V gene are LGHNA and YNFKEQ. CDR3 loop: CASSQERGGYNEQFF. Incomplete CDR3 DNA: TGTGCCAGCAGCCAAGAGCGGGGGGGCTACAATGAG.

This clone was counted at least ten times. The missing CDR3 end, 3 residues past where the read stops, is filled in from the germline J gene. J is TRBJ1-1 and V is TRBV4-2; 7 nucleotides match TRBD1. V shed 2 bases and J 1 base; nucleotides not matched to a gene: 4. The length of the CDR3 is 15 residues. From germline, CDR1 is LGHNA and CDR2 YNFKEQ. The CDR3 sequence is CASSQPGGSNTEAFF. CDR3 bases read: TGTGCCAGCAGCCAACCAGGGGGATCGAACACTGAA.

This clone was seen ten or more times. Read sequence stops 3 residues before the CDR3 end, and the germline J gene provides the missing end. The genes are TRBV19 and TRBJ1-5, with TRBD1 matching 8 bases. The germline V gene encodes CDR1 LNHDA and CDR2 SQIVND (reference sequence). With V trimmed by 0 bases and J by 6 bases, 7 bases remained unmatched. The CDR3 loop spans 16 amino acids. The chain's CDR3 is CASSIEGQGGGQPQHF. The DNA read from the CDR3 is TGTGCCAGTAGTATAGAAGGACAGGGTGGTGGTCAGCCC.

This clone was counted at least ten times. The sequenced fragment ends 3 residues before the CDR3 boundary, so the rest is inferred from the germline J gene. The V call is TRBV5-1, the J call TRBJ2-6; TRBD1 agrees at 7 bases. This CDR3 has 16 residues. Germline trimming cut 4 bases from V and 7 bases from J; bases unmatched to any gene: 11. Germline assignment: CDR1 SGHRS and CDR2 YFSETQ. Here the CDR3 reads CASSPPRTGGANVLTF. Incomplete CDR3 DNA: TGCGCCAGCAGCCCGCCTCGGACAGGCGGCGCCAACGTC.

Ten or more counts support this clone. The CDR3 end falls 3 residues outside the read, so it is completed with the germline J gene. The chain has TRBV20-1 and TRBJ1-5; no clear D. Trimming took off 3 bases at V and 7 bases at J, with 13 bases between the two ends. This CDR3 is 13 amino acids long. CDR1 DFQATT and CDR2 SNEGSKA come from the germline V gene (reference sequence). Incomplete CDR3 DNA: TGCAGTGCTAGTGAAGGGTGGTCCCAGCCC. It encodes CSASEGWSQP. Given in full, the CDR3 is CSASEGWSQPQHF.

This clone was observed many times. The CDR3 end is not reached by the read, which stops 3 residues before it; the germline J gene fills it in. V and J are TRBV29-1 and TRBJ2-1; D is unclear. Looked up from germline, CDR1 is SQVTM and CDR2 is ANQGSEA. The ends were cut back, 5 bases at V and 4 bases at J, with 3 bases in the middle. The CDR3 extends over 10 amino acids. This CDR3 reads CSVRYNEQFF. Partial CDR3 DNA: TGCAGCGTTAGGTACAATGAG.

This clone came up many times. The sequenced CDR3 bases are TGTGCCATCAGGTCGGACAGGGGGCTGCTCGACGGC. As protein: CAIRSDRGLLDG. In full, the CDR3 reads CAIRSDRGLLDGYTF. The chain carries TRBV10-3 and TRBJ1-2, with 11 nucleotides matching TRBD1. The CDR3 goes on 3 residues after the read ends, and that part is filled in from the germline J gene. Germline lookup yields CDR1 ENHRY and CDR2 SYGVKD. The CDR3 is 15 amino acids.

This clone occurred many times. Read sequence stops 3 residues before the CDR3 end, and the germline J gene provides the missing end. The chain carries TRBV20-1 and TRBJ2-7; possibly TRBD2 for D (5 bases). The CDR3 is 14 residues long. V lost 5 bases and J lost 2, with 16 bases in between. Germline assignment: CDR1 DFQATT and CDR2 SNEGSKA (reference sequence). CDR3 residues: CSAGVAPGAYEQYF. The sequenced CDR3 bases are TGCAGTGCTGGGGTGGCTCCCGGGGCCTACGAG.

The table lists this clone with many counts. The read is 3 residues too short to cover the CDR3 end, so that end is filled in from the germline J gene. V is TRBV20-1 and J is TRBJ1-4; D might be TRBD1 (5 bases). Germline V gene lookup returns CDR1 DFQATT and CDR2 SNEGSKA (reference sequence). V was clipped by 3 bases and J by 0 bases, with 17 bases between them. The CDR3 has 17 residues. CDR3 DNA, as far as it was read: TGCAGTGCTAGTAGGGTCACAGGATATGCAACTAATGAAAAA. Translated, it gives CSASRVTGYATNEK. Given in full, the CDR3 is CSASRVTGYATNEKLFF.

This clone was seen ten or more times. The observed sequence ends 3 residues before the CDR3 terminus, with the missing tail filled in from the germline J gene. The chain uses TRBV7-2 and TRBJ2-1; D not resolved. The CDR3 contains 14 residues. Germline V lookup: CDR1 SGHTA, CDR2 FQGNSA. The germline V and J ends were trimmed by 5 bases and 7 bases, with 15 bases remaining between them. CDR3 amino acids: CASSRPSVVNEQFF. Incomplete CDR3 DNA: TGTGCCAGCAGCAGGCCGTCAGTTGTGAATGAG.

This clone was seen at least ten times. The CDR3 goes on 3 residues after the read ends, and that part is filled in from the germline J gene. This chain uses TRBV5-1 with TRBJ1-6; TRBD1 matches 7 bases. The length of the CDR3 is 14 residues. Trimming removed 4 bases from V and 6 bases from J; junction bases left unmatched: 4. Per germline, CDR1 SGHRS and CDR2 YFSETQ. Here the CDR3 reads CASSMGQPNSPLHF. The part of the CDR3 DNA that was read is TGCGCCAGCAGCATGGGACAGCCTAATTCACCC.

This clone was recorded many times. The sequenced fragment ends 3 residues before the CDR3 boundary, so the rest is inferred from the germline J gene. This chain joins TRBV20-1 and TRBJ2-7; D is possibly TRBD1 (6 bases). V shed 3 bases and J shed 2 bases, with 14 bases lying between them. Germline values: CDR1 DFQATT, CDR2 SNEGSKA (reference sequence). This CDR3 is built from 14 residues. CDR3 bases read: TGCAGTGCTAGCGCCAGGGGTTTCCCCTACGAG. Translated, it gives CSASARGFPYE. The whole CDR3 region reads CSASARGFPYEQYF.

This clone was seen many times. With the read ending 3 residues before the CDR3 end, the germline J gene is used to fill in that end. The V call is TRBV7-8, the J call TRBJ2-1, with 9 positions matching TRBD2. V gave up 6 bases and J gave up 0 bases; unmatched junction bases: 6. Germline V CDR1 and CDR2: SGHVS, FQNEAQ. The CDR3 covers 16 residues. CDR3 residues: CASRLAGWVSYNEQFF. Incomplete CDR3 DNA: TGTGCCAGCAGGCTAGCGGGATGGGTCTCCTACAATGAG.